Given below is one T cell receptor beta chain in context. This entry belongs to a study of T cell changes during pregnancy in multiple sclerosis. Here immunoSEQ multiplex PCR was the method, and the copy in TCRdb shows in-frame clones only, minus some. This sample carries about 70,000 clones, more than 90% of them seen once, and the ten largest clones take roughly 2%. This TCR was sampled from a female donor in good health, enrolled as a control in a pregnancy study. The sample consisted of peripheral blood, taken in the second trimester of pregnancy.

The DNA for the CDR3 is TGTGCCAGTAGTCCTGTCCCGGGATACGAGCAGTACTTC. Its translation is CASSPVPGYEQYF. The chain recombines TRBV19 with TRBJ2-7; D perhaps matches TRBD2 (5 bases). V was shortened by 5 bases and J by 4 bases, with 12 bases between the two germline ends. The germline V gene encodes CDR1 LNHDA and CDR2 SQIVND (reference sequence). The CDR3 is 13 residues long.